This T cell receptor beta chain appears in the sequencing data of a study of CD8 T cells in Susac syndrome. The study's findings and limits: As the study acknowledged, the number of individuals in its TCR sequencing and HLA analysis was relatively small.

Worth noting for this clonotype: Its antigen is not known.

Per germline, CDR1 SEHNR and CDR2 FQNEAQ (reference sequence). The CDR3 is made up of 15 amino acids. The ends were cut back, 5 bases at V and 5 bases at J, with 18 bases in the middle. Random hexamers served to reverse transcribe roughly 0.5 to 1 ug RNA. Amplification of TCR beta CDR3 spanned 54 Vbeta and 13 Jbeta via immunoSEQ multiplex PCR. TCRdb ran MiXCR on the immunoSEQ multiplex PCR reads and lists one entry per CDR3 protein. The profile covers some 150,000 distinct CDR3 sequences, with 95% appearing a single time and 0.14% to 0.15% taken by the ten largest. The material sequenced was CD8+ T cells from PBMCs. The rearrangement joins TRBV7-9 to TRBJ1-1; the D gene is possibly TRBD1 (6 bases). The source of this sequence is a human donor with multiple sclerosis. DNA for the CDR3: TGTGCCAGCAGCCGGGACCGGGGGCTAGGGACTGAAGCTTTCTTT. Its protein product is CASSRDRGLGTEAFF.